Below, 23 T cell receptor beta chains from the same sample are listed, as sequenced in a study of shared clonotypes between healthy human individuals (TCRdb year 2020). Library generation was performed with the immunoSEQ multiplex PCR assay. This immuneACCESS table, as held by TCRdb, lists in-frame sequences with V and J called but not all clones. Of the missing ones, under half trace to an unresolved V gene in checked studies; the others have no known cause. Across this sample there are 1.4 million to 1.5 million clones, with approximately 96% seen only once. The leading ten clones occupy approximately 1% of the sample. Input material: naive CD4+ T cells sorted from blood. The cell subset or site label of this sample denotes: CD45RA+ positively selected. These receptors came from a man aged 25 to 45 in good health.

V is TRBV7-8 and J is TRBJ2-3; possibly TRBD1 or TRBD2 for D (5 bases each). Looked up from germline, CDR1 is SGHVS and CDR2 is FQNEAQ. V lost 4 bases and J lost 1, with 12 bases in between. This CDR3 spans 15 amino acids. Here the CDR3 reads CASSSGRGRTDTQYF. Written as DNA, the CDR3 is TGTGCCAGCAGCTCGGGAAGGGGCCGCACAGATACGCAGTATTTT. The whole variable domain, filled in from reference TRBV7-8 and TRBJ2-3, reads GAGVSQSPRYKVAKRGQDVALRCDPISGHVSLFWYQQALGQGPEFLTYFQNEAQLDKSGLPSDRFFAERPEGSVSTLKIQRTQQEDSAVYLCASSSGRGRTDTQYFGPGTRLTVL.

V gene TRBV19 combines with J gene TRBJ2-7; the match to TRBD1 covers 10 bases. Germline CDR1 is LNHDA and CDR2 is SQIVND (reference sequence). V lost 7 bases and J lost 4; bases outside the gene matches: 10. This CDR3 is built from 15 residues. The CDR3 sequence is CASNSHGTGVYEQYF. CDR3 coding DNA: TGTGCCAGTAACAGTCACGGGACAGGGGTGTACGAGCAGTACTTC.

The genes are TRBV29-1 and TRBJ2-3; the D call may be TRBD1 or TRBD2 (7 bases each). The germline CDR1 and CDR2 sequences are SQVTM and ANQGSEA. V dropped 8 bases and J dropped 0 bases, with 18 bases sitting between them. CDR3 size: 15 residues. CDR3 DNA sequence: TGCAGCTCGGGACAGCCTAGCGGTAGCACAGATACGCAGTATTTT. Amino acid sequence: CSSGQPSGSTDTQYF.

The V and J genes are TRBV6-1 and TRBJ1-5, with 7 bases lining up with TRBD1. V shed 2 bases and J 5 bases; nucleotides not matched to a gene: 3. This CDR3 spans 14 amino acids. The germline gives CDR1 MNHNS, CDR2 SASEGT. For the CDR3, the DNA is TGTGCCAGCAGTGAACAGGGGGTTGATCAGCCCCAGCATTTT. Protein product: CASSEQGVDQPQHF.

As to this clone: Other DNA sequences in the same sample also yield this CDR3. V usage is TRBV6-5 and J usage is TRBJ1-2; TRBD1 matches at 7 bases. V dropped 3 bases and J dropped 5; count of bases not matched to a gene: 6. Germline V CDR1 and CDR2: MNHEY, SVGAGI. This CDR3 has 14 amino acids. CDR3 DNA: TGTGCCAGCAGTTATTCGACAGGGAATTATGGCTACACCTTC. It encodes CASSYSTGNYGYTF.

CDR3 DNA: TGTGCCAGCAGCTTCCGGGGACAGGACCAGCCCCAGCATTTT. The encoded protein is CASSFRGQDQPQHF. The rearrangement uses TRBV5-6 and TRBJ1-5; 8 bases line up with TRBD1. Germline CDR1 is SGHDT and CDR2 is YYEEEE. CDR3 length: 14 amino acids. The junction had 5 bases not matched to a gene; V was cut back by 2 bases and J by 7 bases.

In the case of this clone: The same CDR3 also results from other DNA sequences found in this sample. V is TRBV6-6 and J is TRBJ1-5; D may be TRBD1 (6 bases). The CDR3 totals 13 residues. V was cut by 4 bases and J by 4 bases, with 8 bases left in between. Germline V gene data show CDR1 as MNHNY and CDR2 as SVGAGI (reference sequence). CDR3 in DNA: TGTGCCAGCAGTTTTACAGGGAATCAGCCCCAGCATTTT. It is translated as CASSFTGNQPQHF.

This clone was detected only once. The chain has TRBV28 and TRBJ2-5; 10 bases are shared with TRBD1. Germline assignment: CDR1 MDHEN and CDR2 SYDVKM. The CDR3 has 15 amino acids. With 2 bases clipped from V and 5 bases from J, the junction kept 5 bases outside the gene matches. CDR3 region: CASSLPGQGFETQYF. The CDR3 DNA is TGTGCCAGCAGTTTACCGGGACAGGGGTTCGAGACCCAGTACTTC.

Comment on this clone: The germline gene is not matched at one end of the junction; a read error may be the cause. J is TRBJ2-7 and V is TRBV25-1; D perhaps matches TRBD2 (6 bases). CDR3 length: 13 residues. Germline V gene data show CDR1 as MGHDK and CDR2 as SYGVNS. This CDR3 is CPKGAGRGYEQYF. The DNA for the CDR3 is TGCCCCAAAGGGGCTGGGCGGGGTTACGAGCAGTACTTC.

The chain employs TRBV7-2 and TRBJ2-1; 7 nucleotides match TRBD2. Germline V CDR1 and CDR2: SGHTA, FQGNSA. The junction had 17 bases not matched to a gene; V was cut back by 5 bases and J by 10 bases. This CDR3 has 16 residues. CDR3 DNA sequence: TGTGCCAGCAGCCCAAGGAGCGGGACGGGTCCCAGAGAGCAGTTCTTC. It specifies CASSPRSGTGPREQFF.

This rearrangement joins TRBV7-8 to TRBJ2-2; D remains unclear. There are 15 residues in the CDR3. Germline V CDR1 and CDR2: SGHVS, FQNEAQ. Deletions cut 6 bases from V and 1 base from J, with 12 bases between. The DNA of the CDR3 is TGTGCCAGCAGATCGACGGCTCTGAACACCGGGGAGCTGTTTTTT. Residues: CASRSTALNTGELFF. The variable domain in full, with the rest retrieved from reference TRBV7-8 and TRBJ2-2, is GAGVSQSPRYKVAKRGQDVALRCDPISGHVSLFWYQQALGQGPEFLTYFQNEAQLDKSGLPSDRFFAERPEGSVSTLKIQRTQQEDSAVYLCASRSTALNTGELFFGEGSRLTVL.

This rearrangement joins TRBV5-5 to TRBJ1-2; possible D gene TRBD1, 5 bases. CDR3 size: 13 residues. With 0 bases removed from V and 5 bases from J, the gap between germline ends came to 8 bases. Germline values: CDR1 SGHKS, CDR2 YYEKEE (reference sequence). The CDR3 DNA reads TGTGCCAGCAGCTTGGCGGCAGGGTATGGCTACACCTTC. The encoded protein is CASSLAAGYGYTF. The variable domain in full, completed from reference TRBV5-5 and TRBJ1-2, reads DAGVTQSPTHLIKTRGQQVTLRCSPISGHKSVSWYQQVLGQGPQFIFQYYEKEERGRGNFPDRFSARQFPNYSSELNVNALLLGDSALYLCASSLAAGYGYTFGSGTRLTVV.

This clone came up once. This rearrangement joins TRBV9 to TRBJ1-4; D perhaps matches TRBD1 (5 bases). The CDR3 is made up of 15 amino acids. CDR1 SGDLS and CDR2 YYNGEE come from the germline V gene. V gave up 0 bases and J gave up 5 bases, with 11 bases separating them. Here the CDR3 reads CASSVAGHINEKLFF. The CDR3 bases are TGTGCCAGCAGCGTAGCAGGACACATCAATGAAAAACTGTTTTTT.

To note about this clone: Other DNA sequences in the sample encode the same CDR3. The gene calls are TRBV5-1 and TRBJ2-2; a possible D gene is TRBD1 (6 bases). The CDR3 loop spans 15 amino acids. Trimming took 0 bases from V and 4 from J, leaving 10 bases between them. Germline loops: CDR1 SGHRS, CDR2 YFSETQ. The CDR3 sequence is CASSLEGTPTGELFF. CDR3 coding DNA: TGCGCCAGCAGCTTGGAAGGGACACCCACCGGGGAGCTGTTTTTT.

The rearrangement uses TRBV27 and TRBJ2-5; 10 positions agree with TRBD2. The CDR3 loop spans 17 amino acids. CDR1 is MNHEY and CDR2 is SMNVEV in the germline V gene (reference sequence). The ends lost 3 bases at V and 5 bases at J; junction bases unmatched: 12. The CDR3 nucleotides read TGTGCCAGCAGTTTGACCTACCCGGGACTAGCGCGGGAGACCCAGTACTTC. Its protein is CASSLTYPGLARETQYF.

The V gene is TRBV29-1, the J gene TRBJ2-7; 8 nucleotides line up with TRBD1. The CDR3 totals 13 residues. V shed 1 base, J shed 3 bases, and the junction held 2 bases outside the gene matches. CDR1 is SQVTM and CDR2 is ANQGSEA in the germline V gene. The CDR3 DNA reads as TGCAGCGTTGAAGGCAGGGGGCTCTACGAGCAGTACTTC. Its translation is CSVEGRGLYEQYF.

V usage is TRBV19 and J usage is TRBJ1-5, with D hard to call. The V end lost 3 bases, the J end lost 5 bases, and 8 bases lay between the germline ends. The CDR3 runs to 13 residues. Germline V gene lookup returns CDR1 LNHDA and CDR2 SQIVND (reference sequence). CDR3 region: CASSIWYDQPQHF. CDR3 nucleotides: TGTGCCAGTAGTATCTGGTATGATCAGCCCCAGCATTTT.

This chain connects TRBV28 to TRBJ2-1, with D perhaps matching TRBD2 (5 bases). The CDR3 spans 11 residues. Per germline, CDR1 MDHEN and CDR2 SYDVKM. The germline V and J ends were trimmed by 7 bases and 10 bases, with 11 bases remaining between them. Here the CDR3 DNA reads TGTGCCAGCACGAGCCGGAGGGAGCAGTTCTTC. Protein sequence: CASTSRREQFF.

The chain employs TRBV5-1 and TRBJ2-2; 11 bases map to TRBD2. The V gene's germline CDR1 is SGHRS and CDR2 YFSETQ. CDR3 length: 15 residues. V gave up 4 bases and J gave up 5 bases; unmatched junction bases: 4. The CDR3 spells CASSTPSGGTGELFF. The CDR3 region has the DNA TGCGCCAGCAGCACCCCTAGCGGGGGGACCGGGGAGCTGTTTTTT.

The chain recombines TRBV10-3 with TRBJ2-7; 9 nucleotides match TRBD2. This CDR3 comprises 15 residues. Losses at the gene ends were 10 bases for V and 3 bases for J; bases not matched to a gene: 13. Germline CDR1 and CDR2: ENHRY and SYGVKD. CDR3: CATRGSGSPSYEQYF. The CDR3 nucleotides read TGTGCCACCAGGGGTAGCGGGAGCCCTAGCTACGAGCAGTACTTC.

The rearrangement joins TRBV10-1 to TRBJ2-2; D gene unclear. Germline V gene data show CDR1 as WNHNN and CDR2 as SYGVQD (reference sequence). V was shortened by 3 bases and J by 6 bases, with 2 bases between the two germline ends. The CDR3 length is 11 residues. CDR3 DNA: TGCGCCAGCAGTGAAGCCGGGGAGCTGTTTTTT. This sequence encodes CASSEAGELFF.

The rearrangement links TRBV6-1 to TRBJ2-1; D gene uncertain. CDR3 length: 12 amino acids. Per germline, CDR1 MNHNS and CDR2 SASEGT. The V gene lost 3 bases and the J gene lost 12 bases, with 12 bases spanning the gap. Here the CDR3 reads CASSEDGRVQFF. Here the CDR3 DNA reads TGTGCCAGCAGTGAGGATGGCCGCGTGCAGTTCTTC.

The CDR3 coding sequence is TGTGCCAGCAGCTTAGTCCGGACAGAAGAGACCCAGTACTTC. Translation: CASSLVRTEETQYF. V gene TRBV11-2 combines with J gene TRBJ2-5; TRBD1 is a possible D gene (6 bases). Germline V gene data show CDR1 as SGHAT and CDR2 as FQNNGV. Trimming left V 1 base short and J 3 bases short, with 9 bases between. CDR3 length equals 14 residues.